Listed here is a single T cell receptor beta chain. This specimen comes from a study of T cell changes during pregnancy in multiple sclerosis. TCRdb's copy holds only in-frame clones and misses some; the assay was immunoSEQ multiplex PCR. The profile shows roughly 75,000 clones, about 93% of them singletons. Germline values: CDR1 SNHLY, CDR2 FYNNEI. The CDR3 length is 15 residues. Trimming took off 2 bases at V and 0 bases at J, with 9 bases between the two ends. This receptor was identified in a female donor in good health, enrolled as a control in a pregnancy study. This specimen consisted of peripheral blood, obtained after pregnancy. This rearrangement joins TRBV2 to TRBJ2-3; D remains ambiguous. As DNA, the CDR3 is TGTGCCAGCAGTGAAAGGAGCCAAAGCACAGATACGCAGTATTTT. It specifies CASSERSQSTDTQYF.